These 20 T cell receptor beta chains originate from one sample sequenced in a study of blood T cells in healthy people across ages. With a J-beta primer mix and a sample-barcoded 5' primer, a second PCR ran about 7 to 12 cycles. TCRdb processed the 5' RACE reads anew with MiXCR; each CDR3 protein has one entry. The repertoire has some 700,000 distinct CDR3 sequences, roughly 47% of them found once; the top ten carry 20% to 25%. Source material: blood. The receptors here all came from an older woman in good health.

This clonotype was detected ten times or more. The genes are TRBV7-8 and TRBJ2-5; 7 bases agree with TRBD2. This CDR3 contains 14 residues. CDR1 SGHVS and CDR2 FQNEAQ come from the germline V gene. V was clipped by 4 bases and J by 1 base; unmatched bases: 3. CDR3 sequence (DNA): TGTGCCAGCAGCTCCGAGCGGGGCCAAGAGACCCAGTACTTC. It encodes CASSSERGQETQYF.

This clonotype has just a few counts. Germline is not matched at one junction end, which may reflect a read error. The rearrangement links TRBV20-1 to TRBJ2-3; perhaps D is TRBD1 or TRBD2 (5 bases each). The CDR3 spans 16 residues. Germline V gives CDR1 DFQATT, CDR2 SNEGSKA (reference sequence). The CDR3 is CGARETFRGGGDTQYF. The CDR3 DNA reads TGCGGTGCTAGAGAAACTTTCCGGGGCGGCGGAGATACGCAGTATTTT.

The chain recombines TRBV24-1 with TRBJ1-5; D is perhaps TRBD1 (6 bases). Trimming took 3 bases from V and 2 from J, leaving 13 bases between them. The CDR3 sequence is 16 residues long. The germline V gene has CDR1 KGHDR and CDR2 SFDVKD. CDR3 region: CATSDPIQGGNQPQHF. Written as DNA, the CDR3 is TGTGCCACCAGTGATCCAATACAGGGCGGCAATCAGCCCCAGCATTTT.

J is TRBJ1-5 and V is TRBV5-1; 8 bases align to TRBD1. Germline CDR1 reads SGHRS; CDR2 reads YFSETQ. The CDR3 consists of 17 residues. The ends lost 2 bases at V and 6 bases at J; junction bases unmatched: 13. CDR3 coding DNA: TGCGCCAGCAGCTTCGCCCCTGGACAGGGCGAAGGTCAGCCCCAGCATTTT. Its protein product is CASSFAPGQGEGQPQHF.

The gene calls are TRBV7-9 and TRBJ2-7; D is uncertain. The CDR3 is made up of 14 amino acids. V was shortened by 2 bases and J by 6 bases, with 14 bases between the two germline ends. Germline V lookup: CDR1 SEHNR, CDR2 FQNEAQ (reference sequence). The CDR3 nucleotides are TGTGCCAGCAGCTTACCCCAGCGTACGCGCGAGCAGTACTTC. Its translation: CASSLPQRTREQYF. Full variable domain (outside the CDR3, taken from reference TRBV7-9 and TRBJ2-7): DTGVSQNPRHKITKRGQNVTFRCDPISEHNRLYWYRQTLGQGPEFLTYFQNEAQLEKSRLLSDRFSAERPKGSFSTLEIQRTEQGDSAMYLCASSLPQRTREQYFGPGTRLTVT.

In this sample, this clonotype turned up a few times. The CDR3 bases are TGTGCCAGCAGCCGGGACAGGGTCAATGGCGGCTACACCTTC. It translates to CASSRDRVNGGYTF. The V gene is TRBV27, the J gene TRBJ1-2, with 9 bases that match TRBD1. The CDR3 contains 14 residues. Germline CDR1 is MNHEY and CDR2 is SMNVEV (reference sequence). J was trimmed by 8 bases and V by 6 bases; bases with no gene match: 10.

The genes are TRBV20-1 and TRBJ1-6; D is ambiguous. Trimming pared 2 bases from V and 6 bases from J, leaving 14 bases between. From germline, CDR1 is DFQATT and CDR2 SNEGSKA (reference sequence). The CDR3 length is 15 residues. CDR3 nucleotide sequence: TGCAGTGCTAGAACTGGCAGTTCGGGTAATTCACCCCTCCACTTT. Its protein product is CSARTGSSGNSPLHF.

This clonotype was detected a few times. The chain employs TRBV28 and TRBJ2-1; D assignment may be TRBD1 or TRBD2 (5 bases each). V lost 6 bases, J lost 8 bases, and 23 bases lay in between. The CDR3 length is 16 residues. The germline CDR1 and CDR2 sequences are MDHEN and SYDVKM. The CDR3, as DNA: TGTGCCAGCAGCTATCGTCAGGGTAGGGGAGTCGATGAGCAGTTCTTC. Encoded protein: CASSYRQGRGVDEQFF.

This CDR3 is CASSLGIAGTGGWETQYF. In nucleotides, the CDR3 is TGTGCCAGCAGCTTAGGGATTGCCGGGACAGGGGGCTGGGAGACCCAGTACTTC. The J gene is TRBJ2-5, the V gene TRBV7-3, with 12 bases fitting TRBD1. CDR3 size: 18 residues. Trimming removed 2 bases from V and 5 bases from J; junction bases left unmatched: 12. Per the germline V gene, CDR1 is SGHTA and CDR2 is FQGTGA.

The chain has TRBV5-1 and TRBJ2-5; the match to TRBD1 covers 8 bases. The end of the DNA fits TRBJ2-7 better, so the J call may be wrong. Germline CDR1 is SGHRS and CDR2 is YFSETQ. This CDR3 contains 12 residues. The CDR3: CASSWDRHEQYF. CDR3 coding DNA: TGCGCCAGCAGCTGGGACAGGCACGAGCAGTACTTC.

A note on this clonotype: A much more abundant neighbour one base away suggests this may be a read error. The chain has TRBV2 and TRBJ2-1; D is tentatively TRBD1 or TRBD2 (5 bases each). This CDR3 spans 13 amino acids. The V gene's germline CDR1 is SNHLY and CDR2 FYNNEI. CDR3 region: CASSEGVYNGQFF. The CDR3 region has the DNA TGTGCCAGCAGTGAGGGGGTCTACAATGGGCAGTTCTTC. The whole variable domain, filled in from reference TRBV2 and TRBJ2-1, reads EPEVTQTPSHQVTQMGQEVILRCVPISNHLYFYWYRQILGQKVEFLVSFYNNEISEKSEIFDDQFSVERPDGSNFTLKIRSTKLEDSAMYFCASSEGVYNGQFFGPGTRLTVL.

This clonotype was seen more than once but under ten times. The chain links TRBV20-1 to TRBJ1-5, with D perhaps TRBD1 (6 bases). V was cut by 2 bases and J by 3 bases, with 20 bases left in between. This CDR3 spans 17 amino acids. Germline V gene sequence: CDR1 DFQATT, CDR2 SNEGSKA (reference sequence). The CDR3 DNA reads as TGCAGTGCTAGAAGAGTCGGGTCAGGGGCTCCCAATCAGCCCCAGCATTTT. Translated: CSARRVGSGAPNQPQHF.

The V and J genes are TRBV6-5 and TRBJ2-7; 8 bases fit TRBD1. CDR3 length: 15 residues. The germline V gene has CDR1 MNHEY and CDR2 SVGAGI. The V gene end was trimmed by 11 bases and the J gene end by 1 base; junction bases not matched to a gene: 13. In DNA, the CDR3 is TGTGCCGGAGAGCGCAAGGACAGGGCATCCTACGAGCAGTACTTC. This translates into CAGERKDRASYEQYF.

The chain combines TRBV6-1 with TRBJ2-7; TRBD1 is a possible D gene (7 bases). The ends were cut back, 8 bases at V and 2 bases at J, with 13 bases in the middle. The CDR3 covers 13 residues. Looked up from germline, CDR1 is MNHNS and CDR2 is SASEGT. The CDR3 nucleotides read TGTGCCAGCCTCCCAGGGGGGCCCTACGAGCAGTACTTC. This codes for CASLPGGPYEQYF.

The chain carries TRBV15 and TRBJ2-3; no clear D gene. This CDR3 spans 14 amino acids. V dropped 0 bases and J dropped 2 bases, with 6 bases sitting between them. From germline, CDR1 is LNHNV and CDR2 YYDKDF (reference sequence). For the CDR3, the DNA is TGTGCCACCAGCAGAGAAATTTCCACAGATACGCAGTATTTT. As protein: CATSREISTDTQYF.

A note on this clonotype: This could be a read error, since a much larger clone is one nucleotide away. V gene TRBV4-2 combines with J gene TRBJ2-5; 7 bases agree with TRBD1. With the DNA end fitting TRBJ2-1 better, the J assignment may be wrong. The CDR3 consists of 16 residues. CDR1 is LGHNA and CDR2 is YNFKEQ in the germline V gene. The CDR3 sequence: CASSPSQDRFEETQFF. CDR3 DNA: TGTGCCAGCAGCCCCTCTCAGGACAGGTTCGAAGAGACCCAGTTCTTC.

This chain joins TRBV24-1 and TRBJ1-4; TRBD1 matches 11 bases. The CDR3 is 17 residues long. Germline CDR1 reads KGHDR; CDR2 reads SFDVKD. Trimming at V came to 2 bases and at J to 9 bases, leaving 10 bases not matched to a gene. This CDR3 reads CATSDWTPGQGDKKLFF. Here the CDR3 DNA reads TGTGCCACCAGTGATTGGACCCCGGGACAGGGGGATAAAAAACTGTTTTTT.

Turning to this clonotype: Possible read error: a much larger clone is one base away. The chain links TRBV12-3 or TRBV12-4 to TRBJ2-1; tentatively, D is TRBD2 (5 bases). The CDR3 is made up of 15 amino acids. CDR3 in amino acids: CASSRTLLSSNELYF. CDR3 sequence (DNA): TGTGCCAGCAGCCGGACTCTCCTTTCCTCCAATGAGCTGTACTTC.

Remarks on this clonotype: At one end the junction does not follow the germline gene, possibly because of a read error. The V gene is TRBV7-7, the J gene TRBJ2-5; tentative D call: TRBD2 (5 bases). Germline V gene data show CDR1 as SSHAT and CDR2 as FNYEAQ (reference sequence). The CDR3 length is 14 residues. The CDR3 loop reads CASSLDRDIETQYF. The CDR3, as DNA: TGTGCTAGCAGCTTGGACCGGGATATAGAGACCCAGTACTTC.

A few counts support this clonotype. This chain connects TRBV20-1 to TRBJ1-2; no clear D. The CDR3 loop spans 16 amino acids. Trimming stripped 5 bases from V and 8 bases from J, with 27 bases between. CDR1 and CDR2 (germline): DFQATT, SNEGSKA (reference sequence). The CDR3 DNA sequence: TGCAGTGCTTCTCCCCTCCGCAAGGGCGCGGTAGAGGGCTACACCTTC. This encodes CSASPLRKGAVEGYTF.